This TCR beta chain is from a study of cytomegalovirus exposure and HLA in healthy donors. Study at large: Approximately 85 million unique TCRs from HLA-typed donors were held in an early data release. The study's findings and limits: Productive rates of about 87% or about 30% were seen for most TCR beta V segments in an earlier analysis. CMV serostatus alone was available as immune exposure information.

This PCR relied on a set of 60 Vbeta primers and 13 Jbeta primers. The protocol was immunoSEQ multiplex PCR, while the TCRdb copy is restricted to in-frame clones and leaves out a portion. Of around 150,000 clones listed, 75% are singletons. Each donor's status was that of a healthy bone marrow donor. A remark on this clone: Its target is unknown.

Trimming cost V 8 bases and J 0 bases; bases outside gene matches: 8. Per germline, CDR1 MNHEY and CDR2 SMNVEV (reference sequence). This CDR3 is 15 amino acids long. The J gene is TRBJ1-2, the V gene TRBV27; 8 bases are shared with TRBD1. The sample taken for sequencing was PBMCs. This sequence originates from a man younger than 35 in good health and CMV-seropositive. The CDR3 region has the DNA TGTGCCAGCTCATCGGACAGGGAGGCTAACTATGGCTACACCTTC. Encoded protein: CASSSDREANYGYTF.